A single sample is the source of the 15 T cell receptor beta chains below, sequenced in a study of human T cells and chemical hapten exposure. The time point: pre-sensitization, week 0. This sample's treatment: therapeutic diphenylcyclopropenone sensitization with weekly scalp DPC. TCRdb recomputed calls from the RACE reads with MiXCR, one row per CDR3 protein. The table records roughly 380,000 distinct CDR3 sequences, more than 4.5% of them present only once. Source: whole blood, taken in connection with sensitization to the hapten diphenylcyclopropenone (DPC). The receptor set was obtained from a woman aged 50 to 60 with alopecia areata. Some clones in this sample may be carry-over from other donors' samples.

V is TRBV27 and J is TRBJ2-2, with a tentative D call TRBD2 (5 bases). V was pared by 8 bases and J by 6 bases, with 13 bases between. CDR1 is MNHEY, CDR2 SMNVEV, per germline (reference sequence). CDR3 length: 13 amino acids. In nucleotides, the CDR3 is TGTGCCAGCCGCGGCTGGGGAGCCGGGGAGCTGTTTTTT. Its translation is CASRGWGAGELFF.

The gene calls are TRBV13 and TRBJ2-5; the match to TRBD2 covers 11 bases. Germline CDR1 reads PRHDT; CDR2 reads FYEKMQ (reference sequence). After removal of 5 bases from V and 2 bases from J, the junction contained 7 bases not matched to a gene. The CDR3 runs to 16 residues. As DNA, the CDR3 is TGTGCCAGCAGCGAGTCTAGGACTAGCGGGCAAGAGACCCAGTACTTC. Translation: CASSESRTSGQETQYF.

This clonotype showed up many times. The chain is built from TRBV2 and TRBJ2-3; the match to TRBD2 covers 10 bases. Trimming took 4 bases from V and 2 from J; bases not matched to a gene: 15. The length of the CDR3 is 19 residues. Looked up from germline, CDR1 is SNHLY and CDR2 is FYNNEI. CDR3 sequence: CASSVSGSGTSVFTDTQYF. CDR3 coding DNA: TGTGCCAGCAGTGTTTCCGGTTCGGGGACTAGCGTGTTCACAGATACGCAGTATTTT.

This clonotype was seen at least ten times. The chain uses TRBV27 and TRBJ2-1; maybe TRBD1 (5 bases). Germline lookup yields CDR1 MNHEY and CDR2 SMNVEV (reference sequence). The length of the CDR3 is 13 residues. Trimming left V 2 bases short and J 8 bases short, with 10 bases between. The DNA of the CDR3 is TGTGCCAGCAGTTTAGCAGGGTGGGATGAGCAGTTCTTC. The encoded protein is CASSLAGWDEQFF.

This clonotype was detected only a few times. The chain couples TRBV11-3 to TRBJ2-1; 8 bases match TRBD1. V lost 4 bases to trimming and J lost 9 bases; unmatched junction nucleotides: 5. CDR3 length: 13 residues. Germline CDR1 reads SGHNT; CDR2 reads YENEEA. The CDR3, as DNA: TGTGCCAGCAGCTCGACAGGGGTTGTTGAGCAGTTCTTC. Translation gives CASSSTGVVEQFF.

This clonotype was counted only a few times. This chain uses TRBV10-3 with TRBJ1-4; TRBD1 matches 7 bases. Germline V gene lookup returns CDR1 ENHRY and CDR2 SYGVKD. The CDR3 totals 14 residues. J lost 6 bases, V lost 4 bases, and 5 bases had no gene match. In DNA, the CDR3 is TGTGCCATCAGTGGACAGGGTCCTGATGAAAAACTGTTTTTT. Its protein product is CAISGQGPDEKLFF.

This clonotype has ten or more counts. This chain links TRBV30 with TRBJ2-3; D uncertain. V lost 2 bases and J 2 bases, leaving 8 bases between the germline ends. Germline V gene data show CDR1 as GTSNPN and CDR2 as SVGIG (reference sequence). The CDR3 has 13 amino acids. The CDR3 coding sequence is TGTGCCTGGAGTTCGAGTTACACAGATACGCAGTATTTT. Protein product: CAWSSSYTDTQYF.

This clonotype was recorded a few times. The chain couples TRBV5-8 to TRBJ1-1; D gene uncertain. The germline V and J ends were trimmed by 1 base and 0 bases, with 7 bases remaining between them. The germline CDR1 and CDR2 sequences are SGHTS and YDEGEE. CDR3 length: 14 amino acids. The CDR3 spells CASSLQELNTEAFF. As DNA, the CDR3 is TGTGCCAGCAGCTTGCAGGAGTTGAACACTGAAGCTTTCTTT.

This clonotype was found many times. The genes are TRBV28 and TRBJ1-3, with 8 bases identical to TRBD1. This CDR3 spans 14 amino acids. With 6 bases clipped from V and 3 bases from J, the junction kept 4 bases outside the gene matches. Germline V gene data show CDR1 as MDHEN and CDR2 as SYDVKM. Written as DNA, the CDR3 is TGTGCCAGCAGGGCAGGGGGCAGTGGAAACACCATATATTTT. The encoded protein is CASRAGGSGNTIYF.

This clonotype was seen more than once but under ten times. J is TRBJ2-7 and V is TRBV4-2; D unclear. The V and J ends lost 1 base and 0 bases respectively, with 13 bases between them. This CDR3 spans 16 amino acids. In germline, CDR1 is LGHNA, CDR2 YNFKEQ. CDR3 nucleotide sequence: TGTGCCAGCAGCCAAGGAGCTAGGGCCGCCTCCTACGAGCAGTACTTC. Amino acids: CASSQGARAASYEQYF.

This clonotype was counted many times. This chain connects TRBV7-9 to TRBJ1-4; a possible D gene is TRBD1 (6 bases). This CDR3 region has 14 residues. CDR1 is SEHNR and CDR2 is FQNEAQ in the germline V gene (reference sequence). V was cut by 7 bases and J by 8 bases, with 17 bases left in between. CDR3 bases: TGTGCCAGCATCTTGGATGGGGGGCGAGAAAAACTGTTTTTT. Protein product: CASILDGGREKLFF.

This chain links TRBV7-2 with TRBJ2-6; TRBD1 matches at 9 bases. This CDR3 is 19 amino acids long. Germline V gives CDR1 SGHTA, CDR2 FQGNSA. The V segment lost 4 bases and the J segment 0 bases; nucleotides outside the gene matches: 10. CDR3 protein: CASSSRGRDRDSGANVLTF. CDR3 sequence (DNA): TGTGCCAGCAGCTCAAGGGGTCGGGACAGGGACTCTGGGGCCAACGTCCTGACTTTC. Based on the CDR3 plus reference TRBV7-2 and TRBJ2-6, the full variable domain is GAGVSQSPSNKVTEKGKDVELRCDPISGHTALYWYRQSLGQGLEFLIYFQGNSAPDKSGLPSDRFSAERTGGSVSTLTIQRTQQEDSAVYLCASSSRGRDRDSGANVLTFGAGSRLTVL.

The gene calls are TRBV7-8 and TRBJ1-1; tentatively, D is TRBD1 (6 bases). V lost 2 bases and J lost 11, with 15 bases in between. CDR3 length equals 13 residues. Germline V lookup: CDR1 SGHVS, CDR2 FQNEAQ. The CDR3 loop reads CASSLRDNSGAFF. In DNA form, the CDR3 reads TGTGCCAGCAGCTTAAGGGACAACAGCGGTGCTTTCTTT.

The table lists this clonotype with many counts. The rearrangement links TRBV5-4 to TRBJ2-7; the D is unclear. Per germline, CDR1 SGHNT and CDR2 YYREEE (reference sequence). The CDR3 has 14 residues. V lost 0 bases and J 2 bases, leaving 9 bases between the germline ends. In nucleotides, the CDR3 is TGTGCCAGCAGCTTGGGGCAGCAGACCTACGAGCAGTACTTC. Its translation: CASSLGQQTYEQYF.

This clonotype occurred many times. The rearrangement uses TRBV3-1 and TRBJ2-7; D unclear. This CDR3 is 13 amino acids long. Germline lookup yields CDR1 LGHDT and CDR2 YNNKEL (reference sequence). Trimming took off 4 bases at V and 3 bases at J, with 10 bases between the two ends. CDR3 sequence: CASSPRWGYEQYF. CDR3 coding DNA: TGTGCCAGCAGCCCTCGATGGGGCTACGAGCAGTACTTC.